This T cell receptor beta chain is from a study of technical replicates of blood from several donors. V dropped 3 bases and J dropped 3 bases, with 12 bases sitting between them. CDR3 size: 14 residues. Germline-derived CDR1 and CDR2 are SGDLS and YYNGEE. Profiled with immunoSEQ multiplex PCR; TCRdb holds only in-frame clones, not every one. The data show some 87,000 clones, about 96% seen once. Specimen: T cells isolated from PBMCs. The chain joins TRBV9 to TRBJ1-1; D uncertain. This clonotype originated in a human donor in good health. Here the CDR3 DNA reads TGTGCCAGCAGCGAAAGGAGGGAATACACTGAAGCTTTCTTT. Encoded protein: CASSERREYTEAFF. Based on the CDR3 plus reference TRBV9 and TRBJ1-1, the full variable domain is DSGVTQTPKHLITATGQRVTLRCSPRSGDLSVYWYQQSLDQGLQFLIQYYNGEERAKGNILERFSAQQFPDLHSELNLSSLELGDSALYFCASSERREYTEAFFGQGTRLTVV.